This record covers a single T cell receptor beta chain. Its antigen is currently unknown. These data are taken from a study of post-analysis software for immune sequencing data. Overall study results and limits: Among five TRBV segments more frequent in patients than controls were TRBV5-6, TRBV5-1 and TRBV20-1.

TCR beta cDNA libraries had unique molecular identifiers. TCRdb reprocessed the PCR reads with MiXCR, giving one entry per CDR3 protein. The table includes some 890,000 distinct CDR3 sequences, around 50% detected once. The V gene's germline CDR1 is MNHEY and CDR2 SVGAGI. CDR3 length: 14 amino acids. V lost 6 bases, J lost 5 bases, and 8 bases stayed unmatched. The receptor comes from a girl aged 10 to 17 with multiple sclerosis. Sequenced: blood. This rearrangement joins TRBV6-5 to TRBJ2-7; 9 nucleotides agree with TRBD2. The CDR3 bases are TGTGCCAGCAGGACTAGCGGTCGGATGAACGAGCAGTACTTC. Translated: CASRTSGRMNEQYF.